This TCR beta chain was documented in a study of cytomegalovirus exposure and HLA in healthy donors. Overall study results and limits: The investigators catalogued 180 or so TCR beta chains as cytomegalovirus-associated.

The CDR3 has 15 amino acids. J was trimmed by 0 bases and V by 7 bases; bases with no gene match: 6. The germline gives CDR1 LNHDA, CDR2 SQIVND (reference sequence). On this clone: As yet, its antigen is unknown.

Researchers ran the PCR with 60 Vbeta and 13 Jbeta primers. In the study's own analysis: It was a later analysis that counted about 80 million unique TCR beta chains, of which around 11 million were shared. The repertoire was sequenced with immunoSEQ multiplex PCR; TCRdb's copy has only in-frame clones and lacks some. V, J and clone size were drawn from that table, and D and trimming were deduced from the DNA. The table includes around 150,000 clones, 65% to 85% detected once. The material sequenced was PBMCs. The chain carries TRBV19 and TRBJ1-1, with TRBD1 matching over 9 bases. This clonotype was sampled from a man in his forties in good health and CMV-seropositive. The CDR3 reads CASMRGTGLNTEAFF. CDR3 nucleotides: TGTGCCAGTATGAGGGGGACAGGGTTGAACACTGAAGCTTTCTTT.